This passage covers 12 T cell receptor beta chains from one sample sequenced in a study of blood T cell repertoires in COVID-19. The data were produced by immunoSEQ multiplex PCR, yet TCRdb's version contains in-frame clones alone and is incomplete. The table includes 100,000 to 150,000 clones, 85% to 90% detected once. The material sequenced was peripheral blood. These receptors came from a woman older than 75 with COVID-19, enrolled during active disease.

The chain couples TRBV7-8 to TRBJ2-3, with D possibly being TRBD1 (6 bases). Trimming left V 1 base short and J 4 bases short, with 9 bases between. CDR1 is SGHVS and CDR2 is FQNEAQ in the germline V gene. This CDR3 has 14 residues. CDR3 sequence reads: CASSLDRVADTQYF. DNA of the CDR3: TGTGCCAGCAGCTTAGACAGGGTGGCAGATACGCAGTATTTT.

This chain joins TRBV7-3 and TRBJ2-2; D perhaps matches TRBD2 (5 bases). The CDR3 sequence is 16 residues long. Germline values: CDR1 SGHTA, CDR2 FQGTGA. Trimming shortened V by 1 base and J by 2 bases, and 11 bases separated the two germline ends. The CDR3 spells CASSLSRASNTGELFF. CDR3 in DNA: TGTGCCAGCAGCTTAAGCCGTGCTAGCAACACCGGGGAGCTGTTTTTT.

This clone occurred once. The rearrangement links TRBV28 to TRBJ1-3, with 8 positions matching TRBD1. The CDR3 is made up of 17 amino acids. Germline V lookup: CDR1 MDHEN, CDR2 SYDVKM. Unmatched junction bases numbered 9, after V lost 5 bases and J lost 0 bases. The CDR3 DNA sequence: TGTGCCAGCAGTCCACTACCCGGGACAGGCTCTGGAAACACCATATATTTT. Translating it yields CASSPLPGTGSGNTIYF.

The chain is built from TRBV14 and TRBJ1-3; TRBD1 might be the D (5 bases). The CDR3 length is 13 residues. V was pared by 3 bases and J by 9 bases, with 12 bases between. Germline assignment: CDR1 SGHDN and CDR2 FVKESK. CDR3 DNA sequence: TGTGCCAGCAGCCAGGGGCAGGGCCTCACCATATATTTT. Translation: CASSQGQGLTIYF.

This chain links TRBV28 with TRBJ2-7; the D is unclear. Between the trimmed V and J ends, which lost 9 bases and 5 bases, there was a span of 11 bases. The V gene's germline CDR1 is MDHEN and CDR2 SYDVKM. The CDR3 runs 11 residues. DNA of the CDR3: TGTGCCAGTCGGAGACGGAACGAGCAGTACTTC. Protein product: CASRRRNEQYF. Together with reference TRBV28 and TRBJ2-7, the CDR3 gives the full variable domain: DVKVTQSSRYLVKRTGEKVFLECVQDMDHENMFWYRQDPGLGLRLIYFSYDVKMKEKGDIPEGYSVSREKKERFSLILESASTNQTSMYLCASRRRNEQYFGPGTRLTVT.

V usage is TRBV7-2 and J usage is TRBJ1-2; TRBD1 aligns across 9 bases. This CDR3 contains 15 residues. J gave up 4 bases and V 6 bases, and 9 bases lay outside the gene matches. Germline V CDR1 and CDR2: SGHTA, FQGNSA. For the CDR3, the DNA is TGTGCCAGCAGGACAGGGGGTATCTCCGTCTATGGCTACACCTTC. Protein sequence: CASRTGGISVYGYTF.

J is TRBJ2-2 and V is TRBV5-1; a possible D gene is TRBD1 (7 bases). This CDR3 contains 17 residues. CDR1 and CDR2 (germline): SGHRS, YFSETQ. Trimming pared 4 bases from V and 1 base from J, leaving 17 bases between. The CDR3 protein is CASSPEQGTLNTGELFF. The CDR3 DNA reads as TGCGCCAGCAGCCCTGAACAGGGGACTTTGAACACCGGGGAGCTGTTTTTT.

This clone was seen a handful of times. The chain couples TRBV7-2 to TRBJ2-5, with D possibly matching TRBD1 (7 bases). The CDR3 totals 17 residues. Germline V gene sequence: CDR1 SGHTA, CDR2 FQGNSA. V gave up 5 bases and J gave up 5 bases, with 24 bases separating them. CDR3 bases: TGTGCCAGCAGCCCCGCTGGAGGGGGCAGGTTTCGGGAGACCCAGTACTTC. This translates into CASSPAGGGRFRETQYF.

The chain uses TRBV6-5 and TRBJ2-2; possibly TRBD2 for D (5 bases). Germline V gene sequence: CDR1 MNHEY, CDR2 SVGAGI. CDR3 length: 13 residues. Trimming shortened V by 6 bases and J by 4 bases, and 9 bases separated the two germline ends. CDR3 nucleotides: TGTGCCAGCAGCACGGCGGGCACCGGGGAGCTGTTTTTT. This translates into CASSTAGTGELFF.

The chain's CDR3 is CASSLDGWAEAFF. The CDR3 DNA reads TGCGCCAGCAGCTTGGACGGGTGGGCTGAAGCTTTCTTT. V is TRBV5-1 and J is TRBJ1-1; D gene uncertain. Per the germline V gene, CDR1 is SGHRS and CDR2 is YFSETQ. The CDR3 is 13 amino acids. Trimming took 0 bases from V and 6 from J, leaving 9 bases between them. The entire variable domain, with the rest obtained from reference TRBV5-1 and TRBJ1-1, is as follows: KAGVTQTPRYLIKTRGQQVTLSCSPISGHRSVSWYQQTPGQGLQFLFEYFSETQRNKGNFPGRFSGRQFSNSRSEMNVSTLELGDSALYLCASSLDGWAEAFFGQGTRLTVV.

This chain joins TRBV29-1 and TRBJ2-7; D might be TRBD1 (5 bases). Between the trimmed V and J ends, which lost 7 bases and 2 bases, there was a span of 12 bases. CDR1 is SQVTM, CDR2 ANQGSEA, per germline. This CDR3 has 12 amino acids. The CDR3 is CSGGAYAYEQYF. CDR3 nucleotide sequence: TGCAGCGGTGGGGCATACGCCTACGAGCAGTACTTC.

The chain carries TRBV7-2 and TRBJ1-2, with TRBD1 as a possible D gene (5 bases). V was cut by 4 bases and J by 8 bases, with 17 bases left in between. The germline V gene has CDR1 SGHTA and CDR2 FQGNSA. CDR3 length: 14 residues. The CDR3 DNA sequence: TGTGCCAGCAGCTCCGGGGGGATAGGGTTGGGCTACACCTTC. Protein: CASSSGGIGLGYTF.